Presented here are 13 T cell receptor beta chains from one specimen sequenced in a study of blood T cell repertoires in COVID-19. Clones were sequenced by immunoSEQ multiplex PCR, and TCRdb holds only the in-frame ones, with some missing. The table lists around 97,000 clones, about 90% of them singletons. The sample was peripheral blood. Receptor source: a woman aged 60 to 75 with acute or convalescent COVID-19.

The J gene is TRBJ2-7, the V gene TRBV6-5; perhaps TRBD1 as D (6 bases). The CDR3 runs 15 residues. V dropped 5 bases and J dropped 2 bases, with 16 bases sitting between them. Germline CDR1 MNHEY, CDR2 SVGAGI. The CDR3 DNA reads TGTGCCAGCAGTCTAACACAGGGTGGTCCCTACGAGCAGTACTTC. Its protein product is CASSLTQGGPYEQYF.

This chain connects TRBV28 to TRBJ1-6, with no clear D. Trimming left V 6 bases short and J 13 bases short, with 13 bases between. CDR1 and CDR2 from the germline V gene are MDHEN and SYDVKM. The length of the CDR3 is 12 residues. In DNA form, the CDR3 reads TGTGCCAGCAGGCGGGGAGGTGGTCCCCTCCACTTT. Residues: CASRRGGGPLHF.

The V gene is TRBV2, the J gene TRBJ2-7; 7 bases agree with TRBD2. Germline-derived CDR1 and CDR2 are SNHLY and FYNNEI. J gave up 3 bases and V 4 bases, and 6 bases lay outside the gene matches. There are 14 residues in the CDR3. The CDR3 sequence: CASSVEPGGYEQYF. DNA of the CDR3: TGTGCCAGCAGTGTAGAACCGGGGGGCTACGAGCAGTACTTC.

The chain is built from TRBV18 and TRBJ1-6, with D hard to call. CDR1 is KGHSH, CDR2 LQKENI, per germline. Deletions cut 1 base from V and 5 bases from J, with 6 bases between. The CDR3 spans 14 residues. The CDR3 sequence: CASSPQLDNSPLHF. The CDR3 DNA reads TGTGCCAGCTCACCACAACTTGATAATTCACCCCTCCACTTT. Based on the CDR3 plus reference TRBV18 and TRBJ1-6, the full variable domain is NAGVMQNPRHLVRRRGQEARLRCSPMKGHSHVYWYRQLPEEGLKFMVYLQKENIIDESGMPKERFSAEFPKEGPSILRIQQVVRGDSAAYFCASSPQLDNSPLHFGNGTRLTVT.

The chain links TRBV27 to TRBJ1-2, with D unresolved. This CDR3 has 14 residues. The germline V gene encodes CDR1 MNHEY and CDR2 SMNVEV (reference sequence). V gave up 4 bases and J gave up 2 bases, with 11 bases separating them. CDR3 protein: CASSSNFFNYGYTF. CDR3 nucleotides: TGTGCCAGCAGTTCTAACTTTTTCAACTATGGCTACACCTTC.

V and J are TRBV29-1 and TRBJ2-3; D is unresolved. Germline V CDR1 and CDR2: SQVTM, ANQGSEA. Trimming removed 3 bases from V and 0 bases from J, with 7 bases in between. The CDR3 contains 13 residues. The CDR3 nucleotides read TGCAGCGTTGACTTGGCAAGCACAGATACGCAGTATTTT. This codes for CSVDLASTDTQYF.

The DNA for the CDR3 is TGTGCCAGCAGTCTAACGATAGGGACAGGGGGCCGCGATGGCTACACCTTC. Amino acid sequence: CASSLTIGTGGRDGYTF. This chain connects TRBV7-9 to TRBJ1-2; 12 nucleotides line up with TRBD1. V lost 6 bases, J lost 6 bases, and 14 bases stayed unmatched. The CDR3 loop spans 17 amino acids. The germline gives CDR1 SEHNR, CDR2 FQNEAQ (reference sequence). Full variable domain (outside the CDR3, taken from reference TRBV7-9 and TRBJ1-2): DTGVSQNPRHKITKRGQNVTFRCDPISEHNRLYWYRQTLGQGPEFLTYFQNEAQLEKSRLLSDRFSAERPKGSFSTLEIQRTEQGDSAMYLCASSLTIGTGGRDGYTFGSGTRLTVV.

On this clone: Within the sample, other DNA sequences also encode this same CDR3. The chain is built from TRBV11-2 and TRBJ1-2; TRBD1 agrees at 7 bases. Germline V gene sequence: CDR1 SGHAT, CDR2 FQNNGV. This CDR3 is built from 13 residues. Trimming removed 5 bases from V and 8 bases from J; junction bases left unmatched: 8. The chain's CDR3 is CASSPGQVGGYTF. The CDR3 nucleotides are TGTGCCAGCAGCCCCGGACAGGTGGGCGGCTACACCTTC.

This clone was observed a single time. The V and J genes are TRBV28 and TRBJ1-6; tentatively, D is TRBD1 (5 bases). The CDR3 extends over 14 amino acids. Trimming removed 3 bases at V and 5 bases at J, with 8 bases between. CDR1 MDHEN and CDR2 SYDVKM come from the germline V gene. In nucleotides, the CDR3 is TGTGCCAGCAGTTTTTGGGGGGATAATTCACCCCTCCACTTT. Translated: CASSFWGDNSPLHF.

The chain employs TRBV10-1 and TRBJ2-2; D is perhaps TRBD2 (5 bases). Germline values: CDR1 WNHNN, CDR2 SYGVQD (reference sequence). This CDR3 contains 14 residues. Trimming removed 3 bases from V and 3 bases from J, with 8 bases in between. The CDR3 DNA reads TGCGCCAGCAGTGATGCGGGTTACACCGGGGAGCTGTTTTTT. Translation: CASSDAGYTGELFF.

The genes are TRBV9 and TRBJ2-2; D perhaps matches TRBD2 (6 bases). The CDR3 has 15 residues. Germline V gene lookup returns CDR1 SGDLS and CDR2 YYNGEE. V dropped 3 bases and J dropped 3 bases, with 12 bases sitting between them. For the CDR3, the DNA is TGTGCCAGCAGCGGGAGAGAGCGGGACACCGGGGAGCTGTTTTTT. Translation: CASSGRERDTGELFF.

In its sample, this clone was seen once. The chain recombines TRBV5-1 with TRBJ2-1; a possible D gene is TRBD1 (5 bases). CDR1 and CDR2 from the germline V gene are SGHRS and YFSETQ. V was trimmed by 4 bases and J by 1 base, leaving 9 bases between them. This CDR3 spans 14 amino acids. Here the CDR3 reads CASSEDTSYNEQFF. CDR3 DNA: TGCGCCAGCAGCGAGGACACATCCTACAATGAGCAGTTCTTC.

This chain connects TRBV7-3 to TRBJ2-6, with 7 bases aligning to TRBD1. V lost 5 bases to trimming and J lost 2 bases; unmatched junction nucleotides: 9. CDR3 length: 17 residues. Germline V gene sequence: CDR1 SGHTA, CDR2 FQGTGA. CDR3 bases: TGTGCCAGCAGCCCAGGAGTAGGGGGCCCTGGGGCCAACGTCCTGACTTTC. Protein product: CASSPGVGGPGANVLTF.